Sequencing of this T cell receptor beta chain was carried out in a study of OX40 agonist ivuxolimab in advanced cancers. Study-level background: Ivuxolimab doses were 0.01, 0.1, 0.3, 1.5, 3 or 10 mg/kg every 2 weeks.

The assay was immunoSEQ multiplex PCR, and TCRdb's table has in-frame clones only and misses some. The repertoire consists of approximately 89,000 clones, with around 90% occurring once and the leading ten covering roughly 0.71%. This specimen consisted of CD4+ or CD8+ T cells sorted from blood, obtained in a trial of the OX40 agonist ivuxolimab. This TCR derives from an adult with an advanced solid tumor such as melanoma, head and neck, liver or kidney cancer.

The CDR3 sequence is CAWSVSIYYEQYF. CDR3 coding DNA: TGTGCCTGGAGTGTTTCAATCTACTACGAGCAGTACTTC. The chain links TRBV30 to TRBJ2-5; D remains unclear. The end of the DNA aligns better with TRBJ2-7, so the J call may be wrong. Per germline, CDR1 GTSNPN and CDR2 SVGIG (reference sequence). The CDR3 sequence is 13 residues long.